This T cell receptor (beta chain) emerged from a study of beta chain features in type 1 diabetes. As for the study in general: Cell yields, gender and age were comparable in patients and healthy donors.

Turning to this clone: Its antigen remains unknown.

Study-level points and caveats: A potential influence of HLA type upon TCRB rearrangement remained unresolved herein. In every one of the four CD4+ subsets, TCRB CDR3s were moderately but significantly shorter in Type 1 diabetes patients.

Sequenced material consisted of expressed TCRB transcripts (all of the isolated RNA was reverse transcribed). Measured with immunoSEQ multiplex PCR; TCRdb has only the in-frame clones, and not every one. The sample has around 250,000 clones, around 20% seen once; the top ten hold more than 0.025%. V shed 5 bases, J shed 9 bases, and the junction held 18 bases outside the gene matches. The germline CDR1 and CDR2 sequences are SQVTM and ANQGSEA. The CDR3 consists of 17 residues. The sequenced sample was naive CD4+ T cells from blood. This rearrangement joins TRBV29-1 to TRBJ2-1, with TRBD2 matching over 11 bases. This receptor was taken from a woman aged 40 to 50 with type 1 diabetes. CDR3 nucleotide sequence: TGCAGCGTTCCCAACCGACTAGCGGGGACACGGAGGGGTGAGCAGTTCTTC. Protein: CSVPNRLAGTRRGEQFF.